These T cell receptor beta chains were read from a single sample in a study of regulatory T cells in long-lasting Graves disease. TCRdb re-derived calls from the multiplex PCR reads in MiXCR, one entry per CDR3 protein. The sample yields more than 650,000 distinct CDR3 sequences, 25% to 35% seen once. The sequencing here drew on peripheral blood mononuclear cells (PBMCs), taken when the disease was refractory, from a patient treated with antithyroid drugs. The receptors derive from a female donor with Graves disease. Both conserved end residues are part of each CDR3. Each record gives: V gene, D gene, clone size, J gene, CDR3 protein, CDR3 DNA. D genes are given only for firm matches. Where a row states a size, it is once, few, many or the class of an expanded clone; other rows omit it.

>TRBV12-3/TRBV12-4|TRBD2|many|TRBJ2-2
CASSLVAGATGELFF
TGTGCCAGCAGTTTAGTAGCGGGAGCAACCGGGGAGCTGTTTTTT
>TRBV27|TRBD2|few|TRBJ2-5
CASSPRGGGGETQYF
TGTGCCAGCAGTCCTCGTGGTGGGGGGGGGGAGACCCAGTACTTC
>TRBV12-3/TRBV12-4|TRBD1|many|TRBJ1-2
CASIQRDSRRSYTF
TGTGCCAGCATTCAAAGGGACAGTCGGCGGAGCTACACCTTC
>TRBV30|-|few|TRBJ1-1
CAWSVFGGTEAFF
TGTGCCTGGAGTGTATTTGGTGGGACTGAAGCTTTCTTT
>TRBV12-3/TRBV12-4|-|-|TRBJ2-7
CASRGSFPYEQYF
TGTGCCAGCAGAGGCAGTTTCCCCTACGAGCAGTACTTC
>TRBV30|-|few|TRBJ1-3
CAWSPGHLTSGNTIYF
TGTGCCTGGAGTCCAGGGCACCTCACCTCTGGAAACACCATATATTTT
>TRBV10-1|TRBD1|few|TRBJ2-5
CASSATTQGAQYF
TGCGCCAGCAGTGCCACTACCCAGGGGGCCCAGTACTTC
>TRBV18|TRBD2|-|TRBJ2-5
CASSRDFASGRFPETQYF
TGTGCCAGCTCCCGTGACTTTGCCAGCGGGAGATTCCCAGAGACCCAGTACTTC
>TRBV25-1|-|-|TRBJ1-1
CASSGQLRDEAFF
TGTGCCAGCAGTGGTCAACTCCGTGATGAAGCTTTCTTT
>TRBV7-2|-|-|TRBJ1-5
CASSYTGTHSNQPQHF
TGTGCCAGCAGCTACACCGGGACACATAGCAATCAGCCCCAGCATTTT
>TRBV7-2|-|few|TRBJ2-2
CASSLRGLVTGELFF
TGTGCCAGCAGCTTGCGGGGTTTAGTCACCGGGGAGCTGTTTTTT
>TRBV3-1|-|many|TRBJ1-2
CASSQVGARDGYTF
TGTGCCAGCAGCCAAGTCGGCGCCAGAGACGGCTACACCTTC
>TRBV28|-|-|TRBJ1-5
CASSAEWGAIQPQHF
TGTGCCAGCAGCGCCGAGTGGGGGGCTATCCAGCCCCAGCATTTT
>TRBV5-1|TRBD1|-|TRBJ1-1
CASWFDRATEAFF
TGCGCCAGCTGGTTCGACAGGGCCACTGAAGCTTTCTTT
>TRBV5-6|-|-|TRBJ1-5
CASSWWELSNQPQHF
TGTGCCAGCAGCTGGTGGGAACTTAGCAATCAGCCCCAGCATTTT
>TRBV7-6|-|-|TRBJ1-1
CASSLDSTQGEAFF
TGTGCCAGCAGCTTAGATTCTACCCAGGGTGAAGCTTTCTTT
>TRBV2|-|-|TRBJ2-3
CASTSGIGQYF
TGTGCCAGCACTTCCGGGATTGGGCAGTATTTT
>TRBV9|-|-|TRBJ2-5
CASSVATSPPGETQYF
TGTGCCAGCAGCGTAGCTACGAGTCCCCCCGGGGAGACCCAGTACTTC
>TRBV6-5|-|-|TRBJ1-6
CASSWGVRSGSPLHF
TGTGCCAGCAGTTGGGGGGTCCGATCGGGTTCACCCCTCCACTTT
>TRBV28|-|many|TRBJ1-1
CASSPAPGRTEAFF
TGTGCCAGCAGCCCCGCCCCAGGAAGGACTGAAGCTTTCTTT
>TRBV29-1|-|-|TRBJ2-6
CSVQGSGANVLTF
TGCAGCGTACAGGGTTCTGGGGCCAACGTCCTGACTTTC
>TRBV5-1|TRBD2|-|TRBJ2-7
CASSPRLAGGYRYEQYF
TGCGCCAGCAGCCCCAGACTAGCGGGAGGCTACCGCTACGAGCAGTACTTC
>TRBV3-1|-|few|TRBJ1-2
CASSQGRGGYTF
TGTGCCAGCAGCCAGGGGAGAGGTGGCTACACCTTC
>TRBV15|-|-|TRBJ1-1
CATSRDPYTEAFF
TGTGCCACCAGCAGAGATCCCTACACTGAAGCTTTCTTT
>TRBV20-1|TRBD1|many|TRBJ2-5
CSARGTGGYETQYF
TGCAGTGCTAGAGGGACAGGGGGTTACGAGACCCAGTACTTC
>TRBV9|-|many|TRBJ2-5
CASSVSGRETQYF
TGTGCCAGCAGCGTATCGGGGAGGGAGACCCAGTACTTC
>TRBV20-1|-|-|TRBJ2-7
CSARPPSSYEQYF
TGCAGTGCTAGGCCCCCCAGCTCCTACGAGCAGTACTTC
>TRBV2|-|-|TRBJ2-3
CASMEGAGDTQYF
TGTGCCAGCATGGAGGGAGCAGGAGATACGCAGTATTTT
>TRBV6-1|-|many|TRBJ1-1
CASSEVRIDTEAFF
TGTGCCAGCAGTGAAGTTAGGATCGACACTGAAGCTTTCTTT